This T cell receptor (beta chain) came from a study of neurological immune-mediated disorders. In its sample, this clonotype is medium-sized (0.01 to 0.1%). This CDR3 contains 16 residues. Germline trimming cut 5 bases from V and 3 bases from J; bases unmatched to any gene: 9. Germline CDR1 and CDR2: SGHTA and FQGNSA. TCRdb redid the calling of the 5' RACE reads with MiXCR, one entry per CDR3 protein. The table shows some 38,000 distinct CDR3 sequences, with 3% to 4% occurring only once. The chain couples TRBV7-2 to TRBJ2-4, with 8 bases matching TRBD2. The TCR comes from a man younger than 45 with multiple sclerosis. What was sequenced was PBMCs. This CDR3 is CASSPGAGGGKNIQYF. The CDR3 nucleotides read TGTGCCAGCAGCCCAGGGGCGGGAGGAGGCAAAAACATTCAGTACTTC.